These T cell receptor beta chains were read from a single sample in a study of identical twins. TCRdb re-derived calls from the 5' RACE reads in MiXCR, one entry per CDR3 protein. The table includes 350,000 or so distinct CDR3 sequences, about 12% detected once. The same data also contributed to another study, on yellow fever vaccine responses in identical twins.

Source material: CD8+ T cells sorted from blood. These receptors came from a woman between 18 and 29 years old in good health. The CDR3 runs from the conserved cysteine through the conserved F or W. The D gene is left open where the match is weak. Size is stated for part of the rows, as once, few or many counts, or as a class when the clone is expanded.

j_call clone_size v_call d_call cdr3_length cdr3_nt cdr3_aa
TRBJ2-7 few TRBV9 TRBD1 14 TGTGCCAGCAGCGGGACAGGGGCGTCTAACGAGCAGTACTTC CASSGTGASNEQYF
TRBJ2-1 NA TRBV20-1 NA 14 TGCAGTGCTAACAGGGCCCTCTCCTACAATGAGCAGTTCTTC CSANRALSYNEQFF
TRBJ2-1 few TRBV13 NA 15 TGTGCCAGCAGCTTAGTAGCGGTAGCCCACAATGAGCAGTTCTTC CASSLVAVAHNEQFF
TRBJ2-3 NA TRBV10-2 TRBD2 15 TGCGCCAGCGGGTCACTAGCGGGTGACACAGATACGCAGTATTTT CASGSLAGDTDTQYF
TRBJ2-3 few TRBV28 NA 17 TGTGCCAGCAGTATTCCCTTAACGGGACCTTCGACAGATACGCAGTATTTT CASSIPLTGPSTDTQYF
TRBJ2-7 NA TRBV13 NA 15 TGTGCCAGCAGCTCGAGGGGTACGGGGGCTTTCGAGCAGTACTTC CASSSRGTGAFEQYF
TRBJ1-2 NA TRBV9 NA 13 TGTGCCAGCAGCTCGACAGCGATTAATGGCTACACCTTC CASSSTAINGYTF
TRBJ2-5 few TRBV6-1 NA 14 TGTGCCAGCAGCCATGGACTCCTCCAAGAGACCCAGTACTTC CASSHGLLQETQYF
TRBJ2-3 NA TRBV7-6 TRBD2 16 TGTGCCAGCAGCTTATTAGCGGGAGGGTGGACAGATACGCAGTATTTT CASSLLAGGWTDTQYF
TRBJ1-5 NA TRBV12-3/TRBV12-4 NA 14 TGTGCCAGCAGTTTCGGGGCGGGTAATCAGCCCCAGCATTTT CASSFGAGNQPQHF
TRBJ2-2 few TRBV29-1 NA 11 TGCAGCGGATGGACCACCGGGGAGCTGTTTTTT CSGWTTGELFF
TRBJ2-2 few TRBV2 TRBD1 16 TGTGCCAGCAGTGATGTGGGACAGGGTTTCACCGGGGAGCTGTTTTTT CASSDVGQGFTGELFF
TRBJ2-1 few TRBV15 NA 15 TGTGCCACCAGCAGAGAATCTAGATCTTCCTTTGAGCAGTTCTTC CATSRESRSSFEQFF
TRBJ1-2 few TRBV13 NA 11 TGTGCCAGCAGCTTAAACTATGGCTACACCTTC CASSLNYGYTF
TRBJ2-3 few TRBV7-8 TRBD2 16 TGTGCCAGCAGCTTGGGAGAAACTAGCGGCGGGGATACGCAGTATTTT CASSLGETSGGDTQYF
TRBJ2-7 few TRBV18 NA 13 TGTGCCAGCTCACCGTTTAGACTTGACGAGCAGTACTTC CASSPFRLDEQYF
TRBJ2-3 few TRBV13 TRBD1 16 TGTGCCAGCAGCACCACGGGACAGGGTAGCACAGATACGCAGTATTTT CASSTTGQGSTDTQYF
TRBJ2-1 NA TRBV7-8 NA 14 TGTGCCAGCAGCTTAGGTTCTGCCTTGGATGAGCAGTTCTTC CASSLGSALDEQFF
TRBJ2-3 many TRBV7-9 TRBD2 15 TGTGCCAGCAGCTTAGAAGCGGGGTGGGCAGATACGCAGTATTTT CASSLEAGWADTQYF
TRBJ2-5 once TRBV3-1 NA 15 TGTGCCAGCAGCCAACGTGCACTAGAATACGAGACCCAGTACTTC CASSQRALEYETQYF
TRBJ2-3 NA TRBV13 NA 13 TGTGCCAGCAGCTTTTGGGGTCTAGATACGCAGTATTTT CASSFWGLDTQYF
TRBJ2-5 few TRBV2 TRBD2 17 TGTGCCAGCAGTACCGAACCAGTGGGGGGGAACCAAGAGACCCAGTACTTC CASSTEPVGGNQETQYF
TRBJ1-2 few TRBV6-2/TRBV6-3 NA 13 TGTGCCAGCAGGGGGACATTAAAGGATGGCTACACCTTC CASRGTLKDGYTF
TRBJ2-7 few TRBV10-2 NA 15 TGCGCCAGCAGTGCGGGGAGGGGGCTACTCAACGAGCAGTACTTC CASSAGRGLLNEQYF
TRBJ2-5 NA TRBV25-1 NA 14 TGTGCCAGCAGTGAAGGTGGCGTAGGGGAGACCCAGTACTTC CASSEGGVGETQYF
TRBJ1-1 NA TRBV6-5 NA 15 TGTGCCAGCAGTTACTCCACCTCAGGGAACACTGAAGCTTTCTTT CASSYSTSGNTEAFF
TRBJ2-3 many TRBV4-1 TRBD2 15 TGCGCCAGCAGCCGAGAGCGGGGGGGCACAGATACGCAGTATTTT CASSRERGGTDTQYF
TRBJ2-1 many TRBV7-9 NA 16 TGTGCCAGCACCTCCCCGGGGGCCAGCTCCTACAATGAGCAGTTCTTC CASTSPGASSYNEQFF
TRBJ2-1 few TRBV29-1 TRBD2 16 TGCAGCGTGGTCGGGACTAGCGGGAGCTCCTACAATGAGCAGTTCTTC CSVVGTSGSSYNEQFF
TRBJ2-7 many TRBV12-3/TRBV12-4 NA 12 TGTGCCAGCAGTTTAAGACCGTACGAGCAGTACTTC CASSLRPYEQYF
TRBJ2-5 few TRBV10-2 TRBD2 15 TGCGCCAGCAGTGAAGCGGGAGGGGTCCAAGAGACCCAGTACTTC CASSEAGGVQETQYF
TRBJ1-6 NA TRBV5-4 NA 15 TGTGCCAGCAGCTTGGACGGGGCGCATAATTCACCCCTCCACTTT CASSLDGAHNSPLHF
TRBJ2-1 NA TRBV7-6 TRBD2 15 TGTGCCAGCAGCACCAGGGCGGGAGGTCCGAGTGAGCAGTTCTTC CASSTRAGGPSEQFF
TRBJ2-7 NA TRBV7-9 TRBD1 14 TGTGCCAGCAGCTCACCCGGGACAGAGTACGAATTGAACTTC CASSSPGTEYELNF
TRBJ2-1 NA TRBV5-1 NA 15 TGCGCCAGCTGGAGGGGGGAGAGCTCCTACAATGAGCAGTTCTTC CASWRGESSYNEQFF
TRBJ2-2 NA TRBV2 TRBD1 15 TGTGCCAGCAGTCGCCCACAGGGGACCACCGGGGAGCTGTTTTTT CASSRPQGTTGELFF
TRBJ1-4 few TRBV6-1 NA 14 TGTGCCAGCCAAGGGCGACTAACTAATGAAAAACTGTTTTTT CASQGRLTNEKLFF
TRBJ2-1 many TRBV4-1 NA 15 TGCGCCAGCAGCCAAGGGGCTAGCGACTACAATGAGCAGTTCTTC CASSQGASDYNEQFF
TRBJ2-1 few TRBV3-1 NA 17 TGTGCCAGCAGCCAAGAGGGGGGGCTAGTGCCTATCAATGAGCAGTTCTTC CASSQEGGLVPINEQFF
TRBJ2-1 NA TRBV2 NA 13 TGTGCCAGCAACTTGCTGGACTACAATGAGCAGTTCTTC CASNLLDYNEQFF
TRBJ1-5 few TRBV6-1 NA 14 TGTGCCAGCGGGACCCCGTATAGCAATCAGCCCCAGCATTTT CASGTPYSNQPQHF
TRBJ2-5 NA TRBV11-1 TRBD2 19 TGTGCCAGCAGCTTATATTGGGACCTAGAACTAGCGGGTGTGGAGACCCAGTACTTC CASSLYWDLELAGVETQYF
TRBJ2-3 few TRBV15 TRBD2 15 TGTGCCACCAGCAGGACTAGCGGGATCACAGATACGCAGTATTTT CATSRTSGITDTQYF
TRBJ2-3 NA TRBV11-2 NA 15 TGTGCCAGCAGCTCGAACCGGGGCTACACAGATACGCAGTATTTT CASSSNRGYTDTQYF
TRBJ2-2 NA TRBV25-1 NA 12 TGTGCCAGCAGTATCGACACCGGGGAGCTGTTTTTT CASSIDTGELFF
TRBJ2-4 NA TRBV7-9 TRBD1 16 TGTGCCAGCAGCCCGGCCGGACAGGTTTTTAGTGACATTCAGTACTTC CASSPAGQVFSDIQYF
TRBJ2-7 NA TRBV4-1 NA 17 TGCGCCAGCAGCCAAGTATCCCCGGCTGGCGGTACCTACGAGCAGTACTTC CASSQVSPAGGTYEQYF
TRBJ2-5 few TRBV7-9 TRBD2 14 TGTGCCAGCAGGATGGGGACTAGCATGGAGACCCAGTACTTC CASRMGTSMETQYF
TRBJ1-1 few TRBV10-3 NA 15 TGTGCCATCAGTGAAGGTGGACAGTCGAACACTGAAGCTTTCTTT CAISEGGQSNTEAFF
TRBJ2-7 NA TRBV13 TRBD2 17 TGTGCCAGCAGCTTAGGGCCCCCCCGCGGGAGGGACTACGAGCAGTACTTC CASSLGPPRGRDYEQYF
TRBJ2-2 NA TRBV12-3/TRBV12-4 NA 12 TGTGCCAGCAGTCCTAAGTGGTGGGAGCTGTTTTTT CASSPKWWELFF
TRBJ2-3 few TRBV15 NA 16 TGTGCCACCAGCAGAGACGCGACGGATAAGGGCGATACGCAGTATTTT CATSRDATDKGDTQYF